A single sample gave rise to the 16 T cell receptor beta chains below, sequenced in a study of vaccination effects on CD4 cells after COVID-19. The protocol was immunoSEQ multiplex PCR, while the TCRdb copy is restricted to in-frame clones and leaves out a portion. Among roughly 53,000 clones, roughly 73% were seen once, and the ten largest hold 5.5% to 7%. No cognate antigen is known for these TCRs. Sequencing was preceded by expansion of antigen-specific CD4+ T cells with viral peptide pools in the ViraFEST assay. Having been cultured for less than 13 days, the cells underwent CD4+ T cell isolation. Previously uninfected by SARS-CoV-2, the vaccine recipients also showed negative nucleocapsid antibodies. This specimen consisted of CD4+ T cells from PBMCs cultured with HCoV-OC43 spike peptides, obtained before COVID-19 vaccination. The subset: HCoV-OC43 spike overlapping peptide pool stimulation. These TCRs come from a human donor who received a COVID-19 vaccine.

The CDR3 sequence: CASSLEGHQPQHF. The CDR3 DNA reads TGTGCCAGCAGTTTAGAGGGGCATCAGCCCCAGCATTTT. This sequence joins TRBV12-3 or TRBV12-4 and TRBJ1-5; TRBD1 is a possible D gene (5 bases). The CDR3 length is 13 residues. V was shortened by 1 base and J by 5 bases, with 6 bases between the two germline ends.

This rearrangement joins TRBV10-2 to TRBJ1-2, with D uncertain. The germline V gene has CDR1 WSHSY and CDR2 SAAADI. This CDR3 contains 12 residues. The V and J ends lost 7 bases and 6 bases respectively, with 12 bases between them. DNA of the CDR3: TGCGCCAGCACCCGAACCGGCGATGGCTACACCTTC. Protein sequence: CASTRTGDGYTF.

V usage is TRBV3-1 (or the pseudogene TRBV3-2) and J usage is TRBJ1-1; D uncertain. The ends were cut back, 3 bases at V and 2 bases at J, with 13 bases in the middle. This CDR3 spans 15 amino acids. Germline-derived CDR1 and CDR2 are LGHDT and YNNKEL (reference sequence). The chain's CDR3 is CASSQFGRGNTEAFF. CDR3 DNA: TGTGCCAGCAGCCAGTTTGGGCGTGGAAACACTGAAGCTTTCTTT.

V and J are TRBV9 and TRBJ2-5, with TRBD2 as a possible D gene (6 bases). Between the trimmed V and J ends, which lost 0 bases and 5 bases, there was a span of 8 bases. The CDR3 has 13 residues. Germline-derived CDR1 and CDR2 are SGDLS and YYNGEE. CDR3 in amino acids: CASSVVGGETQYF. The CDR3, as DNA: TGTGCCAGCAGCGTAGTCGGAGGGGAGACCCAGTACTTC.

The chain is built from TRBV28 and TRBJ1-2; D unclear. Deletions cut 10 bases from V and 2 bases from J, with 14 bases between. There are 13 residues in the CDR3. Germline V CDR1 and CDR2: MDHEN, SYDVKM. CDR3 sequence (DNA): TGTGCCATCACGTCGGGGAGGAACTATGGCTACACCTTC. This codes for CAITSGRNYGYTF.

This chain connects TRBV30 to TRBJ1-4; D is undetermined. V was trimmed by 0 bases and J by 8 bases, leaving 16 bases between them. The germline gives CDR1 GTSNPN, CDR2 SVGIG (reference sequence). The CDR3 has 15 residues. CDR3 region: CAWSVPLPSGEKLFF. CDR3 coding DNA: TGTGCCTGGAGTGTACCTCTTCCTTCGGGGGAAAAACTGTTTTTT.

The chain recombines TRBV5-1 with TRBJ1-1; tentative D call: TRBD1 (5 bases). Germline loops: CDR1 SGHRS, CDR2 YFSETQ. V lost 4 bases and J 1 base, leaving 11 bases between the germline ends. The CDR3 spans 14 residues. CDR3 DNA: TGCGCCAGCAGCACAGGAAATTCGAACACTGAAGCTTTCTTT. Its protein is CASSTGNSNTEAFF.

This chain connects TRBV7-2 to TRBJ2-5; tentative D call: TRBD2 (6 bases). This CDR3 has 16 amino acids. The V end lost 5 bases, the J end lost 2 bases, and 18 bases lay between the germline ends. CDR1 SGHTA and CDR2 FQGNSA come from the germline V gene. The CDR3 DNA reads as TGTGCCAGCAGCGAATGGGCGGGACTCGCACAAGAGACCCAGTACTTC. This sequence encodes CASSEWAGLAQETQYF.

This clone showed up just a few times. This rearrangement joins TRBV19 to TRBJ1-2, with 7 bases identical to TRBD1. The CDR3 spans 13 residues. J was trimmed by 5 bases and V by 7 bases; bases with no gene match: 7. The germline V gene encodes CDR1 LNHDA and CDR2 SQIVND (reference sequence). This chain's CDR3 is CASTPPRGYGYTF. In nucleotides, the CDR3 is TGTGCCAGTACTCCTCCCAGGGGGTATGGCTACACCTTC.

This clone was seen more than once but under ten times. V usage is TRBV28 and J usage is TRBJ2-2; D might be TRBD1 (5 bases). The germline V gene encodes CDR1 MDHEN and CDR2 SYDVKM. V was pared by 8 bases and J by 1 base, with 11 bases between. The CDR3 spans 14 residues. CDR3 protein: CASVDTGNTGELFF. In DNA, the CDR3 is TGTGCCAGCGTGGACACAGGGAACACCGGGGAGCTGTTTTTT.

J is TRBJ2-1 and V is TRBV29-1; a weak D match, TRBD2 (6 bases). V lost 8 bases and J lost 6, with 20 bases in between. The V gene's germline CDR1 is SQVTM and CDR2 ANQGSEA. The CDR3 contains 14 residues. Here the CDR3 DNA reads TGCAGCAGCCTAACGGGGGTATCGGGCAATGAGCAGTTCTTC. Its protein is CSSLTGVSGNEQFF.

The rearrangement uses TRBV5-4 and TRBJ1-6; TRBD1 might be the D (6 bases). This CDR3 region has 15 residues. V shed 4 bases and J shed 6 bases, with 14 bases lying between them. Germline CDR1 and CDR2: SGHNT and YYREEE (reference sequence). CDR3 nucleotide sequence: TGTGCCAGCAGCACCTACGACAGGACTAATTCACCCCTCCACTTT. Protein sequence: CASSTYDRTNSPLHF. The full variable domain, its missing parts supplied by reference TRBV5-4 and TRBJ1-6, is ETGVTQSPTHLIKTRGQQVTLRCSSQSGHNTVSWYQQALGQGPQFIFQYYREEENGRGNFPPRFSGLQFPNYSSELNVNALELDDSALYLCASSTYDRTNSPLHFGNGTRLTVT.

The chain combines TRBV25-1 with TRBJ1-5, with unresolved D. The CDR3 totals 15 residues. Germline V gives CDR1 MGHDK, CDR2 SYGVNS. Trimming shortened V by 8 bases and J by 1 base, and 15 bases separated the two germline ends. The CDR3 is CASGLAFMSNQPQHF. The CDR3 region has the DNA TGTGCCAGCGGGTTGGCTTTTATGAGCAATCAGCCCCAGCATTTT.

CDR3 residues: CASHAPQGVPYEQYV. For the CDR3, the DNA is TGTGCCAGCCACGCGCCGCAGGGGGTACCTTACGAGCAGTACGTC. J is TRBJ2-7 and V is TRBV2; 7 bases map to TRBD1. After removal of 8 bases from V and 4 bases from J, the junction contained 14 bases not matched to a gene. The V gene's germline CDR1 is SNHLY and CDR2 FYNNEI. This CDR3 spans 15 amino acids.

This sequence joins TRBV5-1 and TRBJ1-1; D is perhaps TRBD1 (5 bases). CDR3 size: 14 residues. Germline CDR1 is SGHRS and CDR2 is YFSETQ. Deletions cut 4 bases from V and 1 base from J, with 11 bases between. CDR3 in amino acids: CASSAGTENTEAFF. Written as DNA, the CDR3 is TGCGCCAGCAGCGCCGGGACCGAGAACACTGAAGCTTTCTTT.

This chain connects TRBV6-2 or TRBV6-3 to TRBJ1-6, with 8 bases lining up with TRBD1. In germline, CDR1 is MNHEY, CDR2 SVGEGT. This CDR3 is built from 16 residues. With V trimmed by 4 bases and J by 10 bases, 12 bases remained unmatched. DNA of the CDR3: TGTGCCAGCAGTTCCCACCGAGGACAGGGAAACTCACCCCTCCACTTT. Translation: CASSSHRGQGNSPLHF.